This TCR beta chain was found in a study of blood T cell repertoires in COVID-19. Study as a whole: The United States, Italy and Spain provided the acute and convalescent COVID-19 samples. Sources were T cells, B-cell-depleted T cells, or PBMCs; the material itself was cDNA or gDNA.

Original processing notes: Scientists estimated how many nucleated cells there were by amplifying reference gene primers. Repertoires were generated with immunoSEQ multiplex PCR, while TCRdb's copy carries only in-frame clones and drops some. That table gives V, J and clone size, and the DNA gave D and trimming. The table has approximately 130,000 clones, around 87% seen once. The CDR3 is made up of 15 amino acids. Trimming shortened V by 6 bases and J by 9 bases, and 21 bases separated the two germline ends. Germline V gene lookup returns CDR1 LNHDA and CDR2 SQIVND (reference sequence). Specimen: peripheral blood. This sequence was found in a man aged 50-59 years with active COVID-19. The J gene is TRBJ2-4, the V gene TRBV19, with a weak D call TRBD1 (5 bases). The DNA for the CDR3 is TGTGCCAGTAGCCCGACAGACACCAAACCTATCATTCAGTACTTC. Amino acids: CASSPTDTKPIIQYF.